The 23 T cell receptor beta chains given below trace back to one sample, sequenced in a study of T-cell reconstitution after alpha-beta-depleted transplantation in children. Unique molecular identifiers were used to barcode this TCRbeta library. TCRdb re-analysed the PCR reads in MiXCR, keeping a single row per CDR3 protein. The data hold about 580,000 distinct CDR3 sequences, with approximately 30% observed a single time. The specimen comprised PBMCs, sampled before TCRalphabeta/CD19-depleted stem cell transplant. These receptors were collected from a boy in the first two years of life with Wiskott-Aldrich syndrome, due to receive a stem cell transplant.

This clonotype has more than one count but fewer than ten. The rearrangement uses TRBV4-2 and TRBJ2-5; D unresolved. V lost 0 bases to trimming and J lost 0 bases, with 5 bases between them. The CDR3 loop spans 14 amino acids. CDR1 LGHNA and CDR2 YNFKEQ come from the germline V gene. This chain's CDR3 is CASSQDKYQETQYF. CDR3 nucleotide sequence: TGTGCCAGCAGCCAAGACAAATACCAAGAGACCCAGTACTTC.

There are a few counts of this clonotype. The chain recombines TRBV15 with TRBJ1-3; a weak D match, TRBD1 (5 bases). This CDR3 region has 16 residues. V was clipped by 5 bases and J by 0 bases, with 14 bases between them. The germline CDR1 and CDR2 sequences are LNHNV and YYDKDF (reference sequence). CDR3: CATSHRGVSSGNTIYF. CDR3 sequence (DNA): TGTGCCACCAGCCATAGGGGCGTGAGCTCTGGAAACACCATATATTTT.

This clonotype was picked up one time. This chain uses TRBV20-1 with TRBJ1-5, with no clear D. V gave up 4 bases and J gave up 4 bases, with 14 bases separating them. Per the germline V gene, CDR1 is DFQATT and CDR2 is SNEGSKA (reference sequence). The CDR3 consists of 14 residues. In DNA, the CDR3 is TGCAGTGCTACCGCAGGTGGTACAAATCAGCCCCAGCATTTT. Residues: CSATAGGTNQPQHF.

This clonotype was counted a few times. The CDR3 loop is CASSLDGRGGYTF. The DNA of the CDR3 is TGTGCCAGCAGTTTAGATGGTCGGGGCGGCTACACCTTC. This chain uses TRBV12-3 or TRBV12-4 with TRBJ1-2; D might be TRBD1 (5 bases). V shed 1 base and J shed 8 bases, with 11 bases lying between them. The CDR3 has 13 residues.

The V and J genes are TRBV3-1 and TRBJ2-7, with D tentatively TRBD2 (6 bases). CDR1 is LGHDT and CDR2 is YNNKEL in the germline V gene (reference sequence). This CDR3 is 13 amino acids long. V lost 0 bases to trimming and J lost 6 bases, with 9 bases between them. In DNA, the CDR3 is TGTGCCAGCAGCCAAGAACGGGGGTTCGAGCAGTACTTC. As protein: CASSQERGFEQYF.

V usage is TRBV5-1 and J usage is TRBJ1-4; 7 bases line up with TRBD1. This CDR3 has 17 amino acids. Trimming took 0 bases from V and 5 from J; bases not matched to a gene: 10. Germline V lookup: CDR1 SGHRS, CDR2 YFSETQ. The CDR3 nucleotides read TGCGCCAGCAGCTTGGCCGTTACGGGGACAGAAAATGAAAAACTGTTTTTT. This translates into CASSLAVTGTENEKLFF.

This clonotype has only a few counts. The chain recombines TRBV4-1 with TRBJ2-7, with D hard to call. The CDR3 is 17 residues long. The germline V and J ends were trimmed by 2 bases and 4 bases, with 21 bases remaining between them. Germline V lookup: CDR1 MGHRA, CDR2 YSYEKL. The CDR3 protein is CASSQPKGPLGFYEQYF. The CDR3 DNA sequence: TGCGCCAGCAGCCAACCTAAGGGCCCTCTCGGGTTTTACGAGCAGTACTTC.

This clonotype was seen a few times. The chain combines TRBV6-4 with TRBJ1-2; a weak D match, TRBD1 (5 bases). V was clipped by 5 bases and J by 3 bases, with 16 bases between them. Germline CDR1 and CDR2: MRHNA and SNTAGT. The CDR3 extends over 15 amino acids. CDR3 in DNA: TGTGCCAGCAGTCCACGGCTGGGGGGAGACTATGGCTACACCTTC. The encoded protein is CASSPRLGGDYGYTF.

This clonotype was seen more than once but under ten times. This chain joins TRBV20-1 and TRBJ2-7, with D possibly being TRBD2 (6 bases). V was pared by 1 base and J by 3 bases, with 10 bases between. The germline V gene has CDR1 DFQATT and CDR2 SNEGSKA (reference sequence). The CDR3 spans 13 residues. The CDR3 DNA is TGCAGTGCTAGAGCTCTAGCGATCTACGAGCAGTACTTC. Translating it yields CSARALAIYEQYF.

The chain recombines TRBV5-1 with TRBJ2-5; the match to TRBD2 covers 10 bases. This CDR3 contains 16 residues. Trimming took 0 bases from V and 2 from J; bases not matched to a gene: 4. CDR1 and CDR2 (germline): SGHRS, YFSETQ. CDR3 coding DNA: TGCGCCAGCAGCTTGGAGGGACTAGCGAAACAAGAGACCCAGTACTTC. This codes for CASSLEGLAKQETQYF.

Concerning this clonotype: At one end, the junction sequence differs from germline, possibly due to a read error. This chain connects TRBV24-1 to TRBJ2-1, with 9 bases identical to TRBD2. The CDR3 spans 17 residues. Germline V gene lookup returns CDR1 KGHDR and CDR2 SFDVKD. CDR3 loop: CATSDSPLAGGPNEEFF. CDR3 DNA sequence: TGTGCCACCAGTGATTCCCCCCTGGCGGGAGGGCCTAATGAGGAGTTCTTC.

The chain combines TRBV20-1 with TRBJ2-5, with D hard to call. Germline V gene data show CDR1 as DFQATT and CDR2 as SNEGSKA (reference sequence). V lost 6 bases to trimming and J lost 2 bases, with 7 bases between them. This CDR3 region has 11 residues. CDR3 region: CSAPSQETQYF. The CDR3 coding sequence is TGCAGTGCCCCCAGTCAAGAGACCCAGTACTTC.

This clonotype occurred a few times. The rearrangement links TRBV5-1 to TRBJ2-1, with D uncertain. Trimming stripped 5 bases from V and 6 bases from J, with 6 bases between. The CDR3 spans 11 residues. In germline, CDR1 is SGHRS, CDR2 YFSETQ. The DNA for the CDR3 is TGCGCCAGCAGTACCTTCAATGAGCAGTTCTTC. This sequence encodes CASSTFNEQFF.

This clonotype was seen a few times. The CDR3 DNA follows: TGCGCCAGCAGCTTGACAGAAATCACAGATACGCAGTATTTT. Translation gives CASSLTEITDTQYF. This chain links TRBV5-1 with TRBJ2-3; D is undetermined. Per the germline V gene, CDR1 is SGHRS and CDR2 is YFSETQ. The germline V and J ends were trimmed by 1 base and 2 bases, with 8 bases remaining between them. CDR3 size: 14 residues.

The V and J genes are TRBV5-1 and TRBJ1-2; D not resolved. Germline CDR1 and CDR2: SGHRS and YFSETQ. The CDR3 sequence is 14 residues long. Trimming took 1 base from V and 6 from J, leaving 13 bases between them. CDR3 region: CASSLMVGRDGYTF. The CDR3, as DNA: TGCGCCAGCAGCTTGATGGTGGGTCGGGATGGCTACACCTTC.

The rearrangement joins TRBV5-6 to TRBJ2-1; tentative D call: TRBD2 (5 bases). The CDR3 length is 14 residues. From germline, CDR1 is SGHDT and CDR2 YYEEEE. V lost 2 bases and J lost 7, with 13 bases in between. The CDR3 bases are TGTGCCAGCAGCTTCTCTGGACTCGGGAATGAGCAGTTCTTC. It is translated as CASSFSGLGNEQFF.

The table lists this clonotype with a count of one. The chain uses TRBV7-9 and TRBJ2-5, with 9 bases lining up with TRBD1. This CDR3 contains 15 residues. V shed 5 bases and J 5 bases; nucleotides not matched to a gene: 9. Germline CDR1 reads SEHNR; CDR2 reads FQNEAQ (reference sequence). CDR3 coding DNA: TGTGCCAGCAGCAGAGGAGGGACAGGGTATGAGACCCAGTACTTC. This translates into CASSRGGTGYETQYF.

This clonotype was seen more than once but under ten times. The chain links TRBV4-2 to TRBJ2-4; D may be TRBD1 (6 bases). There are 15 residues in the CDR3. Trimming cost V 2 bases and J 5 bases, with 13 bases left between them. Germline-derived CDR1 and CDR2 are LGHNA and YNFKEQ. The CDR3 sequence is CASSQRAGAQNIQYF. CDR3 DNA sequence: TGTGCCAGCAGCCAACGGGCAGGGGCCCAAAACATTCAGTACTTC.

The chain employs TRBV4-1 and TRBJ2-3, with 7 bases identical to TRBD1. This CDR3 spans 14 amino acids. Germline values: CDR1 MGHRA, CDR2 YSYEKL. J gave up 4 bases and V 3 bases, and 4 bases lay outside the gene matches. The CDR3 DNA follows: TGCGCCAGCAGCCAGGTAGGGGGCCCAGATACGCAGTATTTT. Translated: CASSQVGGPDTQYF.

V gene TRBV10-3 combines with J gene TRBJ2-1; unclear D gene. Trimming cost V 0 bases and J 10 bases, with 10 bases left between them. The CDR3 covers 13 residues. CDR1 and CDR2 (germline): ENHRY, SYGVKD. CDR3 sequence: CAISESRWIEQFF. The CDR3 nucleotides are TGTGCCATCAGTGAGTCGAGATGGATAGAGCAGTTCTTC.

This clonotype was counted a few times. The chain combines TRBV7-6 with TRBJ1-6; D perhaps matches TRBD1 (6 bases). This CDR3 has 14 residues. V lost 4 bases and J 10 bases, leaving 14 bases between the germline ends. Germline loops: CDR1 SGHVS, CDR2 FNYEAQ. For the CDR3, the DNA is TGTGCCAGCAGCTCGGACAGCGGTGCGTCACCCCTCCACTTT. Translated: CASSSDSGASPLHF.

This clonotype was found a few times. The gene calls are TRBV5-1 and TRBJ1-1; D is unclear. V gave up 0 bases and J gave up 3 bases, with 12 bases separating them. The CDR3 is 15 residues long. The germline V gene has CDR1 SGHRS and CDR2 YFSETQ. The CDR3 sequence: CASSLVGIEDTEAFF. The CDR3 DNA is TGCGCCAGCAGCTTGGTAGGGATTGAGGACACTGAAGCTTTCTTT.

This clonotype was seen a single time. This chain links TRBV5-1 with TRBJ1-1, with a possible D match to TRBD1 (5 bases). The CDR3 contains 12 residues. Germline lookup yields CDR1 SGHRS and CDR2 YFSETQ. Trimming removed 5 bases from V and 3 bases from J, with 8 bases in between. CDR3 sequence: CASRVGDTEAFF. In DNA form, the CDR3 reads TGCGCCAGCAGAGTGGGGGACACTGAAGCTTTCTTT.